Presented here are 21 T cell receptor beta chains from one specimen sequenced in a study of cytomegalovirus exposure and HLA in healthy donors. With 60 Vbeta and 13 Jbeta primers, the PCR was carried out. Produced via immunoSEQ multiplex PCR; TCRdb's table is partial and in-frame only. The sample holds approximately 160,000 clones, 81% seen once. Sequencing was done on a sample of PBMCs. The receptors come from a man aged 50-59 years in good health and CMV-seropositive.

This chain connects TRBV6-5 to TRBJ2-7; tentative D call: TRBD1 (6 bases). Trimming left V 6 bases short and J 1 base short, with 10 bases between. The CDR3 is 13 amino acids. Germline V lookup: CDR1 MNHEY, CDR2 SVGAGI. DNA of the CDR3: TGTGCCAGCAGGAACAGGGTTTCCTACGAGCAGTACTTC. Its translation: CASRNRVSYEQYF.

The chain employs TRBV28 and TRBJ1-5; D gene uncertain. This CDR3 is 16 amino acids long. CDR1 MDHEN and CDR2 SYDVKM come from the germline V gene. V lost 3 bases to trimming and J lost 0 bases, with 12 bases between them. This chain's CDR3 is CASSLPLSGSNQPQHF. The CDR3 coding sequence is TGTGCCAGCAGTTTGCCCTTATCGGGTAGCAATCAGCCCCAGCATTTT.

The V call is TRBV28, the J call TRBJ1-5; 8 bases map to TRBD1. Looked up from germline, CDR1 is MDHEN and CDR2 is SYDVKM. The junction had 9 bases not matched to a gene; V was cut back by 6 bases and J by 5 bases. The CDR3 is 15 amino acids. The DNA for the CDR3 is TGTGCCAGCAGAACACAGGGGGGTAGTCATCAGCCCCAGCATTTT. Encoded protein: CASRTQGGSHQPQHF. The full variable domain, completed using reference TRBV28 and TRBJ1-5, is DVKVTQSSRYLVKRTGEKVFLECVQDMDHENMFWYRQDPGLGLRLIYFSYDVKMKEKGDIPEGYSVSREKKERFSLILESASTNQTSMYLCASRTQGGSHQPQHFGDGTRLSIL.

A few counts support this clone. This chain uses TRBV7-9 with TRBJ1-3, with D possibly TRBD1 on 6 matching bases. Deletions cut 4 bases from V and 0 bases from J, with 10 bases between. Germline V gene data show CDR1 as SEHNR and CDR2 as FQNEAQ (reference sequence). The CDR3 totals 15 residues. For the CDR3, the DNA is TGTGCCAGCAGCTCGGGGGGCTTCTCTGGAAACACCATATATTTT. Its translation is CASSSGGFSGNTIYF.

The chain couples TRBV7-2 to TRBJ2-5; 8 bases are a match to TRBD2. The V gene end was trimmed by 5 bases and the J gene end by 9 bases; junction bases not matched to a gene: 8. The CDR3 extends over 13 amino acids. CDR1 is SGHTA and CDR2 is FQGNSA in the germline V gene. CDR3 in DNA: TGTGCCAGCAGCGTGGGACGGGGGGGGGCCCAGTACTTC. Protein product: CASSVGRGGAQYF.

V is TRBV19 and J is TRBJ2-1; 7 bases line up with TRBD2. The CDR3 is made up of 15 amino acids. The germline CDR1 and CDR2 sequences are LNHDA and SQIVND (reference sequence). V trimming: 3 bases; J trimming: 3 bases; junction bases outside the gene matches: 5. CDR3 nucleotide sequence: TGTGCCAGTAGTATCGTAGCGGGCGACTACAATGAGCAGTTCTTC. The encoded protein is CASSIVAGDYNEQFF.

The rearrangement links TRBV7-6 to TRBJ2-2; 7 nucleotides line up with TRBD1. The germline V gene encodes CDR1 SGHVS and CDR2 FNYEAQ. The junction had 3 bases not matched to a gene; V was cut back by 5 bases and J by 6 bases. The CDR3 runs to 13 residues. The DNA of the CDR3 is TGTGCCAGCAGCAGCAGGGGGTCCGGGGAGCTGTTTTTT. This sequence encodes CASSSRGSGELFF.

The chain is built from TRBV5-4 and TRBJ2-2; TRBD1 is a possible D gene (6 bases). The CDR3 has 14 residues. Germline V lookup: CDR1 SGHNT, CDR2 YYREEE (reference sequence). The V end was cut by 4 bases, the J end by 7 bases, with 14 bases between. Here the CDR3 DNA reads TGTGCCAGCAGCATTACAGGGAAGGACGGGGAGCTGTTTTTT. Translated: CASSITGKDGELFF. The whole variable domain, remainder taken from reference TRBV5-4 and TRBJ2-2, is ETGVTQSPTHLIKTRGQQVTLRCSSQSGHNTVSWYQQALGQGPQFIFQYYREEENGRGNFPPRFSGLQFPNYSSELNVNALELDDSALYLCASSITGKDGELFFGEGSRLTVL.

A few counts support this clone. V gene TRBV28 combines with J gene TRBJ2-2; tentatively, D is TRBD2 (6 bases). The ends were cut back, 5 bases at V and 3 bases at J, with 16 bases in the middle. CDR1 and CDR2 (germline): MDHEN, SYDVKM. The CDR3 runs to 16 residues. Here the CDR3 reads CASSPSGTYYTGELFF. The CDR3 nucleotides read TGTGCCAGCAGTCCATCGGGGACTTATTACACCGGGGAGCTGTTTTTT.

The chain combines TRBV14 with TRBJ2-7; D is ambiguous. Germline V gives CDR1 SGHDN, CDR2 FVKESK. CDR3 length: 16 amino acids. The V and J ends lost 0 bases and 3 bases respectively, with 15 bases between them. The CDR3 nucleotides read TGTGCCAGCAGCCAAGAAGATAACCTACCACGCTACGAGCAGTACTTC. Amino acids: CASSQEDNLPRYEQYF.

The chain is built from TRBV23-1 and TRBJ2-7; D is perhaps TRBD2 (6 bases). TRBV23-1 is an ORF, with its function uncertain. CDR3 length: 20 residues. V was shortened by 2 bases and J by 2 bases, with 28 bases between the two germline ends. The CDR3 DNA reads as TGCGCCAGCAGTCAAGGGGTTCTTGTCGGTAGGGAGGAGGAACCCTACGAGCAGTACTTC. This sequence encodes CASSQGVLVGREEEPYEQYF.

The V and J genes are TRBV27 and TRBJ1-2; possibly TRBD1 for D (5 bases). Germline V gene lookup returns CDR1 MNHEY and CDR2 SMNVEV (reference sequence). This CDR3 region has 13 residues. V lost 3 bases to trimming and J lost 5 bases, with 10 bases between them. CDR3 protein: CASSFSGFYGYTF. Here the CDR3 DNA reads TGTGCCAGCAGTTTTTCAGGGTTTTATGGCTACACCTTC.

The chain couples TRBV28 to TRBJ2-3; the D gene is possibly TRBD2 (5 bases). The CDR3 extends over 12 amino acids. V lost 8 bases, J lost 4 bases, and 10 bases lay in between. Germline V CDR1 and CDR2: MDHEN, SYDVKM. CDR3 sequence: CASALAADTQYF. The CDR3 bases are TGTGCCAGCGCCCTAGCAGCAGATACGCAGTATTTT.

This clone was recorded a few times. The CDR3 reads CASSVGTGELFF. CDR3 nucleotides: TGTGCCAGCAGCGTCGGCACCGGGGAGCTGTTTTTT. The V gene is TRBV9, the J gene TRBJ2-2; D gene unclear. The germline V gene encodes CDR1 SGDLS and CDR2 YYNGEE. V was pared by 2 bases and J by 4 bases, with 3 bases between. The CDR3 spans 12 residues.

The chain joins TRBV6-5 to TRBJ2-7, with D tentatively TRBD2 (5 bases). V was clipped by 4 bases and J by 0 bases, with 10 bases between them. The CDR3 totals 14 residues. Germline assignment: CDR1 MNHEY and CDR2 SVGAGI. The chain's CDR3 is CASSLVGSSYEQYF. The CDR3, as DNA: TGTGCCAGCAGTTTGGTTGGGAGCTCCTACGAGCAGTACTTC.

The chain is built from TRBV9 and TRBJ2-6; D call uncertain. Germline V gene data show CDR1 as SGDLS and CDR2 as YYNGEE. This CDR3 is 16 amino acids long. The V end lost 0 bases, the J end lost 3 bases, and 10 bases lay between the germline ends. The CDR3 nucleotides are TGTGCCAGCAGCGTAGGAACAGTCGGTGGGGCCAACGTCCTGACTTTC. Amino acid sequence: CASSVGTVGGANVLTF.

The chain links TRBV6-5 to TRBJ1-1; no clear D. Trimming left V 6 bases short and J 1 base short, with 15 bases between. CDR1 MNHEY and CDR2 SVGAGI come from the germline V gene. This CDR3 is 15 amino acids long. The CDR3 spells CASSDKEGWNTEAFF. The CDR3 DNA sequence: TGTGCCAGCAGCGACAAGGAAGGTTGGAACACTGAAGCTTTCTTT.

This chain connects TRBV28 to TRBJ2-5; D perhaps matches TRBD1 (6 bases). The CDR3 is 14 residues long. Germline loops: CDR1 MDHEN, CDR2 SYDVKM. The germline V and J ends were trimmed by 5 bases and 4 bases, with 14 bases remaining between them. CDR3: CASSLNRVPETQYF. CDR3 nucleotide sequence: TGTGCCAGCAGTCTAAACAGGGTCCCAGAGACCCAGTACTTC.

The gene calls are TRBV12-1 and TRBJ2-2; TRBD1 is taken as the D call from the table, unchecked against the DNA. TRBV12-1 is a documented pseudogene. The CDR3 covers 19 residues. The DNA for the CDR3 is TGTGCCAGCAGCTTTTGGGATCGGGACAGACCGTTGTTCACCGGGGAGCTGTTTTTT. It encodes CASSFWDRDRPLFTGELFF.

This clone appeared a few times. This chain connects TRBV7-9 to TRBJ1-1; D possibly corresponds to TRBD1 (6 bases). The CDR3 runs 14 residues. Germline lookup yields CDR1 SEHNR and CDR2 FQNEAQ (reference sequence). Between the trimmed V and J ends, which lost 1 base and 3 bases, there was a span of 9 bases. The CDR3 loop reads CASSLEGVYTEAFF. The CDR3 nucleotides read TGTGCCAGCAGCTTAGAGGGGGTGTACACTGAAGCTTTCTTT. The entire variable domain, with the rest obtained from reference TRBV7-9 and TRBJ1-1, is as follows: DTGVSQNPRHKITKRGQNVTFRCDPISEHNRLYWYRQTLGQGPEFLTYFQNEAQLEKSRLLSDRFSAERPKGSFSTLEIQRTEQGDSAMYLCASSLEGVYTEAFFGQGTRLTVV.

The chain couples TRBV7-3 to TRBJ2-7, with TRBD1 as a possible D gene (5 bases). Germline V gene data show CDR1 as SGHTA and CDR2 as FQGTGA. Trimming took off 2 bases at V and 2 bases at J, with 13 bases between the two ends. The CDR3 totals 15 residues. The DNA of the CDR3 is TGTGCCAGCAGCTTAGGGGTAGCAGGGCCCTACGAGCAGTACTTC. This sequence encodes CASSLGVAGPYEQYF.